These 10 T cell receptor beta chains share one sample of origin, sequenced in a study of cytomegalovirus exposure and HLA in healthy donors. In the PCR, 60 Vbeta and 13 Jbeta primers were used. TCRdb keeps only in-frame clones here, not all; method: immunoSEQ multiplex PCR. This sample has fewer than 200,000 clones, with roughly three quarters found just once. Input material: PBMCs. The source is a male donor in good health and CMV-seropositive.

The chain carries TRBV9 and TRBJ2-5; D ambiguous. V was trimmed by 0 bases and J by 5 bases, leaving 8 bases between them. The CDR3 extends over 13 amino acids. The V gene's germline CDR1 is SGDLS and CDR2 YYNGEE. CDR3 coding DNA: TGTGCCAGCAGCGTAGATGCCGCGGAGACCCAGTACTTC. Translated, it gives CASSVDAAETQYF. The whole variable domain, remainder taken from reference TRBV9 and TRBJ2-5, is DSGVTQTPKHLITATGQRVTLRCSPRSGDLSVYWYQQSLDQGLQFLIQYYNGEERAKGNILERFSAQQFPDLHSELNLSSLELGDSALYFCASSVDAAETQYFGPGTRLLVL.

In this sample, this clone turned up a few times. The CDR3 sequence: CASSFSDGNNSPLHF. The DNA for the CDR3 is TGTGCCAGCAGCTTTTCGGACGGGAATAATTCACCCCTCCACTTT. The chain has TRBV5-6 and TRBJ1-6; no reliable D call. The V end lost 2 bases, the J end lost 5 bases, and 11 bases lay between the germline ends. The CDR3 loop spans 15 amino acids. CDR1 SGHDT and CDR2 YYEEEE come from the germline V gene.

The rearrangement joins TRBV30 to TRBJ2-7; 8 nucleotides match TRBD1. The CDR3 is 13 amino acids. Trimming removed 4 bases from V and 4 bases from J; junction bases left unmatched: 6. CDR1 and CDR2 from the germline V gene are GTSNPN and SVGIG (reference sequence). Written as DNA, the CDR3 is TGTGCCTGGACCCCGGACAGGGTGTACGAGCAGTACTTC. Its protein product is CAWTPDRVYEQYF. Based on the CDR3 plus reference TRBV30 and TRBJ2-7, the full variable domain is SQTIHQWPATLVQPVGSPLSLECTVEGTSNPNLYWYRQAAGRGLQLLFYSVGIGQISSEVPQNLSASRPQDRQFILSSKKLLLSDSGFYLCAWTPDRVYEQYFGPGTRLTVT.

The table lists this clone with a count of one. The chain recombines TRBV6-5 with TRBJ1-2, with 9 bases lining up with TRBD1. Germline V lookup: CDR1 MNHEY, CDR2 SVGAGI. CDR3 size: 13 residues. With V trimmed by 2 bases and J by 8 bases, 3 bases remained unmatched. Here the CDR3 DNA reads TGTGCCAGCAGTTACACAGGGGGCTGGGGCTACACCTTC. Translated, it gives CASSYTGGWGYTF.

This chain links TRBV7-2 with TRBJ2-3; 7 nucleotides align to TRBD2. Trimming took 1 base from V and 2 from J; bases not matched to a gene: 3. CDR1 and CDR2 (germline): SGHTA, FQGNSA. The CDR3 totals 15 residues. CDR3 DNA sequence: TGTGCCAGCAGCTTAGGGGGAGGGAACACAGATACGCAGTATTTT. Translated, it gives CASSLGGGNTDTQYF.

The CDR3, as DNA: TGTGCCAGCAGCTTCTCCGAGCAGTACTTC. This translates into CASSFSEQYF. The rearrangement uses TRBV11-3 and TRBJ2-7; D gene unclear. The length of the CDR3 is 10 residues. Germline V lookup: CDR1 SGHNT, CDR2 YENEEA. V was shortened by 3 bases and J by 6 bases, with 3 bases between the two germline ends.

Only a few counts were recorded for this clone. The V call is TRBV5-6, the J call TRBJ2-7; TRBD1 is a possible D gene (5 bases). The CDR3 extends over 13 amino acids. Germline V lookup: CDR1 SGHDT, CDR2 YYEEEE. Trimming removed 0 bases from V and 2 bases from J, with 6 bases in between. The DNA of the CDR3 is TGTGCCAGCAGCTTGGGCAGGGCCTACGAGCAGTACTTC. Its protein is CASSLGRAYEQYF. Variable domain in full (rest from reference TRBV5-6 and TRBJ2-7): DAGVTQSPTHLIKTRGQQVTLRCSPKSGHDTVSWYQQALGQGPQFIFQYYEEEERQRGNFPDRFSGHQFPNYSSELNVNALLLGDSALYLCASSLGRAYEQYFGPGTRLTVT.

The chain is built from TRBV5-6 and TRBJ1-2, with no clear D. From germline, CDR1 is SGHDT and CDR2 YYEEEE. The CDR3 runs 15 residues. Trimming left V 1 base short and J 10 bases short, with 20 bases between. The DNA of the CDR3 is TGTGCCAGCAGCTTGCCCGGGAAACTGGGTCGCGACTACACCTTC. Translated: CASSLPGKLGRDYTF.

The V gene is TRBV2, the J gene TRBJ2-3; the match to TRBD2 covers 13 bases. The CDR3 extends over 18 amino acids. The ends lost 0 bases at V and 2 bases at J; junction bases unmatched: 5. CDR1 is SNHLY, CDR2 FYNNEI, per germline. The CDR3 region is CASSEAGLAGVPTDTQYF. The CDR3 region has the DNA TGTGCCAGCAGTGAAGCTGGACTAGCGGGGGTCCCCACAGATACGCAGTATTTT.

This chain connects TRBV18 to TRBJ1-1; D is unclear. The V end lost 4 bases, the J end lost 7 bases, and 13 bases lay between the germline ends. This CDR3 region has 13 residues. The germline V gene has CDR1 KGHSH and CDR2 LQKENI. For the CDR3, the DNA is TGTGCCAGCTCACTGAGTCTGGGAGATGAAGCTTTCTTT. Protein: CASSLSLGDEAFF.